Below are 25 T cell receptor beta chains sequenced from a single sample in a study of neurological immune-mediated disorders. TCRdb used MiXCR to reprocess the 5' RACE reads, holding one entry per CDR3 protein. The sample includes fewer than 80,000 distinct CDR3 sequences, 4% to 6% seen only once; the top ten take 3.4%. The material sequenced was PBMCs. Receptors were obtained from a woman between 50 and 59 years old with multiple sclerosis.

This clonotype has only a few counts. An end of the junction does not agree with germline; a read error may underlie this. The chain has TRBV27 and TRBJ1-5; 7 bases fit TRBD1. Germline CDR1 MNHEY, CDR2 SMNVEV (reference sequence). There are 13 residues in the CDR3. The CDR3 DNA follows: TGTGCCAGCGCTAGGGACAGAAATCAGCCCCAGAATTTT. Amino acid sequence: CASARDRNQPQNF.

This clonotype was recorded many times. This rearrangement joins TRBV6-5 to TRBJ1-4; D is ambiguous. CDR3 size: 15 residues. The ends were cut back, 0 bases at V and 8 bases at J, with 13 bases in the middle. Per germline, CDR1 MNHEY and CDR2 SVGAGI. The CDR3 coding sequence is TGTGCCAGCAGTTACTCTTGGCAGCGCCAAGAAAAACTGTTTTTT. It yields the protein CASSYSWQRQEKLFF.

This clonotype was found many times. The chain couples TRBV7-2 to TRBJ2-2; TRBD2 might be the D (5 bases). The V end lost 10 bases, the J end lost 1 base, and 13 bases lay between the germline ends. The germline gives CDR1 SGHTA, CDR2 FQGNSA. The CDR3 covers 14 residues. The CDR3 DNA reads as TGTGCCACCACGTTTCGGGGGAACACCGGGGAGCTGTTTTTT. Protein: CATTFRGNTGELFF.

The V call is TRBV3-1, the J call TRBJ1-1; TRBD1 aligns across 9 bases. The junction had 6 bases not matched to a gene; V was cut back by 4 bases and J by 0 bases. CDR3 length: 16 residues. Germline CDR1 LGHDT, CDR2 YNNKEL (reference sequence). Here the CDR3 reads CASSRDRGDLNTEAFF. The CDR3 region has the DNA TGTGCCAGCAGCCGCGACAGGGGGGACTTGAACACTGAAGCTTTCTTT.

This clonotype showed up many times. The chain links TRBV12-3 or TRBV12-4 to TRBJ2-5, with TRBD1 matching over 8 bases. The CDR3 is made up of 14 amino acids. V trimming: 1 base; J trimming: 4 bases; junction bases outside the gene matches: 2. CDR3 sequence reads: CASSLGTGRETQYF. CDR3 in DNA: TGTGCCAGCAGTTTAGGGACAGGGAGAGAGACCCAGTACTTC.

The table lists this clonotype with many counts. The rearrangement uses TRBV7-8 and TRBJ2-5; 13 nucleotides align to TRBD2. Germline CDR1 reads SGHVS; CDR2 reads FQNEAQ. The V segment lost 5 bases and the J segment 1 base; nucleotides outside the gene matches: 4. The length of the CDR3 is 16 residues. CDR3 amino acids: CASSARLAGGQETQYF. In nucleotides, the CDR3 is TGTGCCAGCAGCGCCAGACTAGCGGGGGGCCAAGAGACCCAGTACTTC.

This clonotype was seen ten or more times. The V and J genes are TRBV5-1 and TRBJ2-3; 8 bases fit TRBD1. The germline V gene encodes CDR1 SGHRS and CDR2 YFSETQ. The CDR3 totals 14 residues. Trimming took 6 bases from V and 8 from J; bases not matched to a gene: 11. The CDR3 bases are TGCGCCAGCAACCCGGGACAGGTTTTGTTTACGCAGTATTTT. Protein product: CASNPGQVLFTQYF.

This clonotype was counted at least ten times. The chain combines TRBV24-1 with TRBJ2-3; a weak D match, TRBD1 (5 bases). Germline V lookup: CDR1 KGHDR, CDR2 SFDVKD. V lost 4 bases to trimming and J lost 2 bases, with 12 bases between them. The CDR3 loop spans 15 amino acids. The CDR3 spells CATSEIGAPTDTQYF. In DNA form, the CDR3 reads TGTGCCACCAGTGAGATTGGGGCGCCCACAGATACGCAGTATTTT.

This clonotype was seen more than once but under ten times. The junction shows a germline mismatch at one end, possibly a read error. This chain links TRBV20-1 with TRBJ1-5; no reliable D call. Germline V gene sequence: CDR1 DFQATT, CDR2 SNEGSKA (reference sequence). The CDR3 is made up of 13 amino acids. The CDR3 region is CSASSNRNQPQNF. The CDR3 bases are TGCAGTGCTAGCTCTAACAGAAATCAGCCCCAGAATTTT.

This clonotype was observed many times. V usage is TRBV14 and J usage is TRBJ2-5; D may match TRBD1 or TRBD2 (5 bases each). The V and J ends lost 4 bases and 2 bases respectively, with 11 bases between them. CDR3 length: 14 amino acids. The germline CDR1 and CDR2 sequences are SGHDN and FVKESK. The CDR3 DNA reads TGTGCCAGCAGCCGGGACCAAAGGCAAGAGACCCAGTACTTC. Protein sequence: CASSRDQRQETQYF.

V and J are TRBV12-3 or TRBV12-4 and TRBJ2-2, with 7 bases that match TRBD2. The CDR3 covers 17 residues. V dropped 2 bases and J dropped 2; count of bases not matched to a gene: 8. The DNA for the CDR3 is TGTGCCAGCAGTTTATTTTTGCGGGGGACCAACACCGGGGAGCTGTTTTTT. Protein product: CASSLFLRGTNTGELFF.

This clonotype was observed many times. V and J are TRBV27 and TRBJ2-6; D is uncertain. Germline V gene sequence: CDR1 MNHEY, CDR2 SMNVEV (reference sequence). The V end lost 3 bases, the J end lost 2 bases, and 5 bases lay between the germline ends. The CDR3 covers 14 residues. This CDR3 reads CASSFRTGANVLTF. The CDR3 DNA is TGTGCCAGCAGTTTCAGGACTGGGGCCAACGTCCTGACTTTC. Combining the CDR3 with reference TRBV27 and TRBJ2-6 gives the whole variable domain EAQVTQNPRYLITVTGKKLTVTCSQNMNHEYMSWYRQDPGLGLRQIYYSMNVEVTDKGDVPEGYKVSRKEKRNFPLILESPSPNQTSLYFCASSFRTGANVLTFGAGSRLTVL.

This clonotype has just a few counts. The chain couples TRBV9 to TRBJ2-3; unclear D gene. V was clipped by 0 bases and J by 0 bases, with 8 bases between them. There are 15 residues in the CDR3. CDR1 is SGDLS, CDR2 YYNGEE, per germline. The CDR3 DNA sequence: TGTGCCAGCAGCGTAGCGCTCGGGAGCACAGATACGCAGTATTTT. Protein sequence: CASSVALGSTDTQYF.

In this sample, this clonotype turned up many times. V is TRBV6-6 and J is TRBJ1-1; D call uncertain. Trimming cost V 6 bases and J 5 bases, with 19 bases left between them. Per the germline V gene, CDR1 is MNHNY and CDR2 is SVGAGI (reference sequence). The CDR3 contains 15 residues. CDR3 region: CASSSAQFGNTEAFF. CDR3 sequence (DNA): TGTGCCAGCAGCTCCGCGCAGTTCGGGAATACTGAAGCTTTCTTT.

This clonotype was seen many times. This chain joins TRBV20-1 and TRBJ1-1; D call uncertain. This CDR3 region has 13 residues. V lost 0 bases and J 7 bases, leaving 12 bases between the germline ends. In germline, CDR1 is DFQATT, CDR2 SNEGSKA (reference sequence). CDR3 DNA: TGCAGTGCTAGAGAATCGGCCAGGTATGAAGCTTTCTTT. Translating it yields CSARESARYEAFF.

This clonotype was picked up a small number of times. The J gene is TRBJ2-3, the V gene TRBV6-5, with 9 bases that match TRBD2. The trim removed 7 bases at V and 7 bases at J, leaving 9 bases unmatched. The length of the CDR3 is 14 residues. Germline CDR1 reads MNHEY; CDR2 reads SVGAGI. The CDR3 nucleotides are TGTGCCAGCACTCGGAGCGGGGGGAGGCATACGCAGTATTTT. Residues: CASTRSGGRHTQYF.

This clonotype was found many times. This sequence joins TRBV5-1 and TRBJ2-1; D perhaps matches TRBD2 (6 bases). Germline values: CDR1 SGHRS, CDR2 YFSETQ. V dropped 0 bases and J dropped 10 bases, with 11 bases sitting between them. The CDR3 has 13 residues. In DNA form, the CDR3 reads TGCGCCAGCAGCTTGGAGGGACTCCCAGAGCAGTTCTTC. It is translated as CASSLEGLPEQFF.

In this sample, this clonotype turned up many times. The rearrangement uses TRBV5-1 and TRBJ2-1; 7 positions match TRBD2. CDR3 size: 16 residues. V shed 1 base, J shed 5 bases, and the junction held 9 bases outside the gene matches. Germline loops: CDR1 SGHRS, CDR2 YFSETQ. CDR3 sequence reads: CASSLNPAGIDNEQFF. CDR3 coding DNA: TGCGCCAGCAGCTTGAATCCAGCGGGGATTGACAATGAGCAGTTCTTC.

This clonotype came up many times. The chain has TRBV10-3 and TRBJ2-3, with unresolved D. Germline lookup yields CDR1 ENHRY and CDR2 SYGVKD. CDR3 length equals 12 residues. V was pared by 0 bases and J by 3 bases, with 1 base between. The CDR3 loop is CAISESTDTQYF. CDR3 DNA: TGTGCCATCAGTGAGTCTACAGATACGCAGTATTTT.

The table lists this clonotype with many counts. The CDR3 spells CASSQGQNYGYTF. CDR3 sequence (DNA): TGTGCCAGCAGCCAGGGACAGAACTATGGCTACACCTTC. The chain recombines TRBV7-2 with TRBJ1-2; the match to TRBD1 covers 7 bases. CDR1 is SGHTA, CDR2 FQGNSA, per germline. J gave up 2 bases and V 5 bases, and 2 bases lay outside the gene matches. The CDR3 consists of 13 residues.

The sample holds many counts of this clonotype. This sequence joins TRBV20-1 and TRBJ2-1; 9 bases align to TRBD2. The CDR3 is made up of 18 amino acids. CDR1 and CDR2 from the germline V gene are DFQATT and SNEGSKA (reference sequence). Trimming took 6 bases from V and 1 from J; bases not matched to a gene: 16. In DNA form, the CDR3 reads TGCAGTGCCCCCTGGGTAGCGGGGGCCCAAATTTCCTACAATGAGCAGTTCTTC. It specifies CSAPWVAGAQISYNEQFF.

With regard to this clonotype: This may be a read error: a much more frequent sequence differs by one nucleotide. This chain connects TRBV6-4 to TRBJ2-2; the D is unclear. The CDR3 consists of 13 residues. The ends were cut back, 8 bases at V and 9 bases at J, with 16 bases in the middle. CDR1 is MRHNA and CDR2 is SNTAGT in the germline V gene. The CDR3 nucleotides read TGTGCCAGCGGTGGAAGCTCCGCCTGGGAGCTGTTTTTT. It yields the protein CASGGSSAWELFF.

The V and J genes are TRBV28 and TRBJ1-5, with a possible D match to TRBD1 (6 bases). There are 15 residues in the CDR3. The V end was cut by 2 bases, the J end by 1 base, with 9 bases between. CDR1 MDHEN and CDR2 SYDVKM come from the germline V gene. CDR3 protein: CASSLDDRSNQPQHF. The CDR3 nucleotides read TGTGCCAGCAGTTTAGACGACAGGAGCAATCAGCCCCAGCATTTT.

J is TRBJ2-5 and V is TRBV11-2, with D perhaps TRBD2 (6 bases). The length of the CDR3 is 12 residues. Trimming stripped 7 bases from V and 5 bases from J, with 11 bases between. The germline V gene has CDR1 SGHAT and CDR2 FQNNGV. The CDR3 here is CASTPGGETQYF. As DNA, the CDR3 is TGTGCCAGCACCCCTGGGGGGGAGACCCAGTACTTC.

This clonotype has a handful of counts. The rearrangement joins TRBV3-1 to TRBJ1-1; D unclear. The length of the CDR3 is 13 residues. Germline CDR1 reads LGHDT; CDR2 reads YNNKEL (reference sequence). V lost 8 bases to trimming and J lost 0 bases, with 10 bases between them. In DNA form, the CDR3 reads TGTGCCAGCTCCCGTGAAATGAACACTGAAGCTTTCTTT. It codes for CASSREMNTEAFF. Drawing the rest from reference TRBV3-1 and TRBJ1-1, the complete variable domain is DTAVSQTPKYLVTQMGNDKSIKCEQNLGHDTMYWYKQDSKKFLKIMFSYNNKELIINETVPNRFSPKSPDKAHLNLHINSLELGDSAVYFCASSREMNTEAFFGQGTRLTVV.